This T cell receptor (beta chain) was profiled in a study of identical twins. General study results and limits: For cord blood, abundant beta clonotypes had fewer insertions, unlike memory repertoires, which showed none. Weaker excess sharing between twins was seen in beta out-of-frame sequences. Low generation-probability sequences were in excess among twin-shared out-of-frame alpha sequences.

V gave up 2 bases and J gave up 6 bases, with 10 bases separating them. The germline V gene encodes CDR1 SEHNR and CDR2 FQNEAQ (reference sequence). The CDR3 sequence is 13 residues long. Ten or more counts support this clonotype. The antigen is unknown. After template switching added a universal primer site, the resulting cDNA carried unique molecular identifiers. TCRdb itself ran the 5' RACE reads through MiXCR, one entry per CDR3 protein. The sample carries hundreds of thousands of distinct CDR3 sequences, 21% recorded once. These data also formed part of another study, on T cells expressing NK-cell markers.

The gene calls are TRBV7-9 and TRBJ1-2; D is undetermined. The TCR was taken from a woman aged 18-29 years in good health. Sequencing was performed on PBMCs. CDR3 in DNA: TGTGCCAGCAGCTTATCAGTCGAACATGGCTACACCTTC. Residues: CASSLSVEHGYTF.